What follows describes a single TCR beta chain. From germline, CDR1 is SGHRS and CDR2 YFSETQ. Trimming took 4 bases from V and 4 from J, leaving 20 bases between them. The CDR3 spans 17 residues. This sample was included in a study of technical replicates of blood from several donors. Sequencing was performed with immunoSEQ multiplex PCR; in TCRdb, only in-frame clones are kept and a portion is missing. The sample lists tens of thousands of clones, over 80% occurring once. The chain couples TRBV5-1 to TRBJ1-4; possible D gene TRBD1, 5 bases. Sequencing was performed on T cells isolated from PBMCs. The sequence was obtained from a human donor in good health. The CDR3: CASSATKYRIGNEKLFF. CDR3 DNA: TGCGCCAGCAGCGCGACCAAGTACAGGATCGGTAATGAAAAACTGTTTTTT.